Detailed here is one TCR beta chain. Its antigen is not identified. 60 Vbeta and 13 Jbeta primers were used in PCR. Clones were sequenced by immunoSEQ multiplex PCR, and TCRdb holds only the in-frame ones, with some missing. Of some 130,000 clones in the sample, more than 70% were seen once. As for the donors, each was a healthy bone marrow donor. The source of the sample is a study of cytomegalovirus exposure and HLA in healthy donors. Study-wide findings and caveats: In vitro experiments confirmed that three CMV-associated chains were specific for CMV antigens. Researchers left out some V segments, among them TRBV6-2 and TRBV6-3, as indistinguishable.

Germline V CDR1 and CDR2: SGHRS, YFSETQ. The V and J ends lost 4 bases and 4 bases, in that order; junction bases with no gene match: 7. The CDR3 extends over 15 amino acids. This receptor was taken from a man between 25 and 39 years old in good health and CMV-seronegative. What was sequenced was PBMCs. This chain connects TRBV5-1 to TRBJ2-7; 11 positions match TRBD2. The CDR3 DNA follows: TGCGCCAGCAGCCCCGGGACTAGCGGAGAGTACGAGCAGTACTTC. This gives the protein CASSPGTSGEYEQYF. The full variable domain, rest sourced from reference TRBV5-1 and TRBJ2-7, is KAGVTQTPRYLIKTRGQQVTLSCSPISGHRSVSWYQQTPGQGLQFLFEYFSETQRNKGNFPGRFSGRQFSNSRSEMNVSTLELGDSALYLCASSPGTSGEYEQYFGPGTRLTVT.